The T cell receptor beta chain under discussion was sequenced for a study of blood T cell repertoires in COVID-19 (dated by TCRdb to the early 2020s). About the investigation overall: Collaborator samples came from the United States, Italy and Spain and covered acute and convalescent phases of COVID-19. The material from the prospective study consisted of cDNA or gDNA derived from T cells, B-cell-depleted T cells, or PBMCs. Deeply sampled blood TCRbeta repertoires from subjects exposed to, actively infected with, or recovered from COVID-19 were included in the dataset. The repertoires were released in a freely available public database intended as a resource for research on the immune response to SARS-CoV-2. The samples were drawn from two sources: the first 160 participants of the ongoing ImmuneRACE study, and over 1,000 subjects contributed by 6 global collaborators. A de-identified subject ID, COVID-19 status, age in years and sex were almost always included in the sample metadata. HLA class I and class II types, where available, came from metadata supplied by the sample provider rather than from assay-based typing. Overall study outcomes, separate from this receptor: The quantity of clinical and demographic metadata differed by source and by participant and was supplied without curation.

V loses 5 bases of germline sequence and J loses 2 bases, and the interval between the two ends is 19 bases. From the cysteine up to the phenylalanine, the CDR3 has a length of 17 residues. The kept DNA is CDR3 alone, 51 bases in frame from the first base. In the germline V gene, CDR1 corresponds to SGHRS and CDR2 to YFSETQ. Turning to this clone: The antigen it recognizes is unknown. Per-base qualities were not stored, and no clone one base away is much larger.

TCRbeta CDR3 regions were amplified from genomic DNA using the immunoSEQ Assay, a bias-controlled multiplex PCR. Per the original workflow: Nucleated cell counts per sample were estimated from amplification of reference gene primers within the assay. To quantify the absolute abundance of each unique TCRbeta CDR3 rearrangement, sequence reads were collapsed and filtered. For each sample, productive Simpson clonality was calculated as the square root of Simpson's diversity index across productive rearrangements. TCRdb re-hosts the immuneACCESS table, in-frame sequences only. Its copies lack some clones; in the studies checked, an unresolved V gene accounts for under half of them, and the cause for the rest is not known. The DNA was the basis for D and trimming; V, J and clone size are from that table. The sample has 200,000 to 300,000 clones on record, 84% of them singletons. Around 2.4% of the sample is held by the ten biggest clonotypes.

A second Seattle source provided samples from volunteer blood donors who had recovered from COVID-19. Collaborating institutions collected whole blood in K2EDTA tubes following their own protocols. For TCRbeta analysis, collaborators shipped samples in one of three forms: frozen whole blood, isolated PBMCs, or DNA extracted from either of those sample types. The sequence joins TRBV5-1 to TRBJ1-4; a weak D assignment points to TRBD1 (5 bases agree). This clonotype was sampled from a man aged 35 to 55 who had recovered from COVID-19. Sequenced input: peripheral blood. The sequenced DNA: TGCGCCAGCAGTCCCGGGGCAGGGAGGTTGACTAATGAAAAACTGTTTTTT. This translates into CASSPGAGRLTNEKLFF.